Following are 6 T cell receptor beta chains from one sample sequenced in a study of blood T cells in healthy people across ages. Next came a second PCR, run for roughly 7 to 12 cycles, which used a sample-barcoded 5' primer along with a J-beta primer mix. Each CDR3 protein gets one entry after TCRdb re-called the 5' RACE reads with MiXCR. The repertoire has roughly 1,500,000 distinct CDR3 sequences, approximately 32% of them found once; the top ten carry roughly 10%. Sequenced material: blood. The receptors derive from a woman aged 25-40 years in good health.

This clonotype has a handful of counts. This sequence joins TRBV7-2 and TRBJ2-1, with 8 positions matching TRBD1. This CDR3 is 15 amino acids long. Germline values: CDR1 SGHTA, CDR2 FQGNSA. V lost 5 bases and J lost 4; bases outside the gene matches: 7. The CDR3 nucleotides are TGTGCCAGCAGCAGAGACGGGACAGGTTACAATGAGCAGTTCTTC. Translating gives CASSRDGTGYNEQFF.

Only a few counts were recorded for this clonotype. J is TRBJ1-2 and V is TRBV21-1. TRBV21-1 is a known pseudogene. CDR3 size: 10 residues. DNA of the CDR3: TGTGCCAGCAGCATTGATGGCTACACCTTC. Its translation is CASSIDGYTF.

J is TRBJ1-1 and V is TRBV27; a possible D gene is TRBD1 (6 bases). Per the germline V gene, CDR1 is MNHEY and CDR2 is SMNVEV (reference sequence). The ends were cut back, 8 bases at V and 3 bases at J, with 16 bases in the middle. This CDR3 has 14 amino acids. The CDR3 loop reads CASQRGGTDTEAFF. CDR3 coding DNA: TGTGCCAGCCAAAGGGGGGGCACGGACACTGAAGCTTTCTTT.

This clonotype was seen more than once but under ten times. CDR3 residues: CASSTSGGYDEQFF. As DNA, the CDR3 is TGCGCCAGCAGTACTAGCGGGGGCTATGATGAGCAGTTCTTC. The chain combines TRBV5-1 with TRBJ2-1, with 11 bases aligning to TRBD2. V gave up 5 bases and J gave up 8 bases; unmatched junction bases: 6. Germline V lookup: CDR1 SGHRS, CDR2 YFSETQ. The CDR3 sequence is 14 residues long.

This clonotype was found a few times. The chain employs TRBV9 and TRBJ2-7; 7 bases agree with TRBD1. Germline CDR1 SGDLS, CDR2 YYNGEE. V gave up 0 bases and J gave up 2 bases; unmatched junction bases: 5. This CDR3 region has 15 residues. CDR3: CASSVVPTGAYEQYF. DNA for the CDR3: TGTGCCAGCAGCGTAGTCCCCACAGGGGCCTACGAGCAGTACTTC. Using reference TRBV9 and TRBJ2-7 for the parts outside the CDR3, the full variable domain is DSGVTQTPKHLITATGQRVTLRCSPRSGDLSVYWYQQSLDQGLQFLIQYYNGEERAKGNILERFSAQQFPDLHSELNLSSLELGDSALYFCASSVVPTGAYEQYFGPGTRLTVT.

About this clonotype: This may be a read error: a much more frequent sequence differs by one nucleotide. This CDR3 is CASSPSQTGSGYASPLHF. CDR3 bases: TGCGCCAGCAGCCCCTCACAAACAGGGAGTGGATATGCTTCACCCCTCCACTTT. J is TRBJ1-6 and V is TRBV4-1; D possibly corresponds to TRBD1 (6 bases). Trimming removed 4 bases at V and 9 bases at J, with 25 bases between. The CDR3 is 18 residues long. Per the germline V gene, CDR1 is MGHRA and CDR2 is YSYEKL.